The entry below gives a single T cell receptor beta chain sequence along with its context. This CDR3 has 15 amino acids. In germline, CDR1 is MDHEN, CDR2 SYDVKM. V lost 7 bases to trimming and J lost 3 bases; unmatched junction nucleotides: 9. The sample originates from a study of blood T cell repertoires in COVID-19. Study in general: The cDNA or gDNA used as material had been derived from T cells, B-cell-depleted T cells, or PBMCs.

Profiling relied on immunoSEQ multiplex PCR, and the TCRdb table lists in-frame clones only, not all of them. The sample has about 180,000 clones; 65% to 90% are singletons. This sequence joins TRBV28 and TRBJ2-5; TRBD1 aligns across 9 bases. Specimen: peripheral blood. The sequence came from a man aged 45-65 years with active or convalescent COVID-19. In nucleotides, the CDR3 is TGTGCCAGCATGGTCCCGGGACAGGGAAAAGAGACCCAGTACTTC. It encodes CASMVPGQGKETQYF.